Included here is one T cell receptor (beta chain) sequence, with context. The sample belongs to a study of regulatory T cells in long-lasting Graves disease. This CDR3 comprises 19 residues. Germline assignment: CDR1 LGHDT and CDR2 YNNKEL (reference sequence). V lost 1 base, J lost 3 bases, and 11 bases stayed unmatched. Arm-PCR of CDR3 regions and iRepertoire HTBI primers were used to build TCR beta libraries. TCRdb re-called the multiplex PCR reads through MiXCR, storing one row per CDR3 protein. Among hundreds of thousands of distinct CDR3 sequences listed, around 15% were seen once. Time point noted: newly diagnosed GD, antithyroid drugs for less than 3 months. With RNA extracted from PBMCs as input, the TCR library was made. This sample was shared with a second study, whose subject was T cells in Graves' hyperthyroidism and ophthalmopathy.

The material sequenced was peripheral blood mononuclear cells (PBMCs), taken at new diagnosis, from a patient treated with antithyroid drugs. This chain joins TRBV3-1 and TRBJ2-1; 11 nucleotides agree with TRBD2. This clonotype was sampled from a woman aged 25 to 39 with Graves disease. The CDR3 nucleotides read TGTGCCAGCAGCCAAGGTGGGACTAGCGGTGGGACACTCTACAATGAGCAGTTCTTC. Translating gives CASSQGGTSGGTLYNEQFF.